This T cell receptor (beta chain) was recovered during a study of monozygotic twins with inflammatory bowel disease. General study results and limits: Repertoire similarity did not differ between concordant and discordant twins, possibly owing to limited power.

CDR3 size: 14 residues. CDR1 and CDR2 (germline): MNHNS, SASEGT. TCRdb reprocessed the 5' RACE reads, with one entry per CDR3 protein and no DNA. Reported are roughly 330,000 distinct CDR3 sequences; the ten largest clones contain around 2%. As regards this clonotype: Antigen unknown.

This TCR was sampled from a human donor with ulcerative colitis or Crohn's disease, or a healthy co-twin of an affected twin (not recorded which). The gene calls are TRBV6-1 and TRBJ1-6; no DNA is available, so the TRBD1 call from TCRdb remains unchecked. Sample: blood. CDR3 sequence reads: CASRQTGSDSPLHF.